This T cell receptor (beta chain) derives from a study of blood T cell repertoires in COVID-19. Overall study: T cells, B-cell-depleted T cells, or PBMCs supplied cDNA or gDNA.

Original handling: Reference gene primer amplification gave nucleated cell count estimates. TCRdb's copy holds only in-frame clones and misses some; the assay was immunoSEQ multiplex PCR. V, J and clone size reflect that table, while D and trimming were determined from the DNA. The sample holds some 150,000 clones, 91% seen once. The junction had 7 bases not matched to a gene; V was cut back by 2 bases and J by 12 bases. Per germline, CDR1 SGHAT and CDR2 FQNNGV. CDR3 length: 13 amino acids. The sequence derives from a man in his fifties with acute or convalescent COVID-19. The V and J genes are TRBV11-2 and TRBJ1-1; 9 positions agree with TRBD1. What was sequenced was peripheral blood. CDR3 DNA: TGTGCCAGCAGCTTAACCCGGGACAGGGAGCCTTTCTTT. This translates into CASSLTRDREPFF.